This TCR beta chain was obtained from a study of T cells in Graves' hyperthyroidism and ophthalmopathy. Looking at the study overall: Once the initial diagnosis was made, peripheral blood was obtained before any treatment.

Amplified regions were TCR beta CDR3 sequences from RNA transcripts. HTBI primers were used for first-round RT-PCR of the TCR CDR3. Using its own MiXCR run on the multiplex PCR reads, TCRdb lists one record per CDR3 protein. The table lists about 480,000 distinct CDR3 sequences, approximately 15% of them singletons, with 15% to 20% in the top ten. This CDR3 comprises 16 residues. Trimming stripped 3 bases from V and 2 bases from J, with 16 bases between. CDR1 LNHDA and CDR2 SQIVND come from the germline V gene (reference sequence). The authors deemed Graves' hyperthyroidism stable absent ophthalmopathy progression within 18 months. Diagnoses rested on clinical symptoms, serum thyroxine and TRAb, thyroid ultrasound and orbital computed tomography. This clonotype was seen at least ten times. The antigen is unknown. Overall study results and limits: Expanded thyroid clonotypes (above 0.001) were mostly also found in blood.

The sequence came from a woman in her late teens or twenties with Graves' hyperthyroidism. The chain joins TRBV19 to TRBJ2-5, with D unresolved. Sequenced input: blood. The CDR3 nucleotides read TGTGCCAGTAGTATTAACAGCTACAGATCACAAGAGACCCAGTACTTC. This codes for CASSINSYRSQETQYF.